This is a list of T cell receptor beta chains from one sample in a study of blood T cell repertoires in COVID-19. Assay: immunoSEQ multiplex PCR; the TCRdb copy retains only in-frame clones and omits some. The table records approximately 130,000 clones, 84% of them present only once. The specimen was peripheral blood. These receptors all stem from a human donor in a cohort sampled during active COVID-19. Both conserved end residues are part of each CDR3. A D gene is named only where the DNA matches it firmly. Expanded clones get a size class; other rows say once, few or many, or leave the size out.

>.|TRBJ1-6|TRBV11-3|.
TGTGCCAGTAGTGACAGGAGAAATTCACCCCTCCACTTT
CASSDRRNSPLHF
>.|TRBJ2-1|TRBV7-6|.
TGTGCCAGCAGCTTAGCGGGGCTCTTGAGCTCCTACAATGAGCAGTTCTTC
CASSLAGLLSSYNEQFF
>TRBD1|TRBJ1-1|TRBV5-1|.
TGCGCCAGCAGCTTCGGACAGGGCACTGAAGCTTTCTTT
CASSFGQGTEAFF
>.|TRBJ2-7|TRBV24-1|.
TGTGCCAATTCCGGGACAACCTACGAGCAGTACTTC
CANSGTTYEQYF
>TRBD1|TRBJ1-1|TRBV19|.
TGTGCCAGTAGTCCCCAGGGACAGTACACTGAAGCTTTCTTT
CASSPQGQYTEAFF
>TRBD2|TRBJ2-7|TRBV15|.
TGTGCCACCAGCGGTGGGGGAACCCTTCGGGGGGGATACGAGCAGTACTTC
CATSGGGTLRGGYEQYF
>TRBD1|TRBJ2-7|TRBV5-1|.
TGCGCCAGCAGCATGGGGACAGCCGCCTACGAGCAGTACTTC
CASSMGTAAYEQYF
>.|TRBJ1-1|TRBV5-1|.
TGCGCCAGCAGATTGAACATGAACACTGAAGCTTTCTTT
CASRLNMNTEAFF
>TRBD2|TRBJ2-1|TRBV9|.
TGTGCCAGCAGCGTATCCGTAGCGGGGAATGAGCAGTTCTTC
CASSVSVAGNEQFF
>.|TRBJ2-2|TRBV14|.
TGTGCCAGCAGCCAAGCTGTCCAGGGCACCGGGGAGCTGTTTTTT
CASSQAVQGTGELFF
>TRBD2|TRBJ2-1|TRBV5-1|.
TGCGCCAGCAGCAAAACTAGCGGGGGGGCGGCGAATGAGCAGTTCTTC
CASSKTSGGAANEQFF
>.|TRBJ2-3|TRBV20-1|.
TGCAGTGCTAGTCGTGAGCCCGATACGCAGTATTTT
CSASREPDTQYF
>TRBD2|TRBJ2-4|TRBV12-5|.
TGTGCTAGTGGGGATACCGGGACTAGAAGAGACATTCAGTACTTC
CASGDTGTRRDIQYF
>TRBD2|TRBJ2-2|TRBV5-8|.
TGTGCCAGCAGCGCCTCATGGGCGGGGGGCCCGAGCGCGAACACCGGGGAGCTGTTTTTT
CASSASWAGGPSANTGELFF
>.|TRBJ1-1|TRBV27|once
TGTGCCAGCAGACCCCGGGGGGGGGTAGGCACTGAAGCTTTCTTT
CASRPRGGVGTEAFF
>.|TRBJ1-2|TRBV24-1|.
TGTGCCACCAGTGTGTATGGGTTGGGCAGTCTAAACTATGGCTACACCTTC
CATSVYGLGSLNYGYTF
>.|TRBJ1-1|TRBV6-5|.
TGTGCCAACAGTTACCCCGGCGGGGTTCCTTTCTTT
CANSYPGGVPFF
>TRBD2|TRBJ2-7|TRBV5-1|.
TGCGCCAGCAGCCCAGCGGGGGGCTACGAGCAGTACTTC
CASSPAGGYEQYF
>.|TRBJ1-2|TRBV5-6|.
TGTGCCAGCAGCTTGGAGGGAGGGTCGGGGTACTATGGCTACACCTTC
CASSLEGGSGYYGYTF
>.|TRBJ1-4|TRBV21-1|.
TGTGCCAGCAGCAACAACAGGAAAAATGAAAAACTGTTTTTT
CASSNNRKNEKLFF
>TRBD1|TRBJ1-3|TRBV3-1/TRBV3-2|.
TGTGCCAGCAGCCAAGCACGGCAGGGGGCGAGAAACACCATATATTTT
CASSQARQGARNTIYF
>.|TRBJ2-4|TRBV2|.
TGTGCCAGCAGTGTAGCCACCCGTGGCATTCAGTACTTC
CASSVATRGIQYF
>.|TRBJ2-7|TRBV7-3|.
TGTGCCAGCAGCTTCCAGGGCGGCTACGAGCAGTACTTC
CASSFQGGYEQYF
>.|TRBJ2-7|TRBV30|few
TGTGCCTGGAGTGACAGGGCCGAGCAGTACTTC
CAWSDRAEQYF
>.|TRBJ1-6|TRBV4-2|.
TGTGCCAGCAGCCAAGATGTCCTCCTGGGGCTCAATTCACCCCTCCACTTT
CASSQDVLLGLNSPLHF
>TRBD1|TRBJ1-1|TRBV9|.
TGTGCCAGCAGCGTAGACGACAGGGTGTCTACTGAAGCTTTCTTT
CASSVDDRVSTEAFF
>.|TRBJ1-6|TRBV3-1/TRBV3-2|.
TGTGCCAGCAGCCCCCGTGGAGCCGAAATTTCACCCCTCCACTTT
CASSPRGAEISPLHF
>.|TRBJ1-2|TRBV13|few
TGTGCCAGCAGCTTAGGTCAGTCTAACTATGGCTACACCTTC
CASSLGQSNYGYTF
>.|TRBJ2-3|TRBV12-3/TRBV12-4|.
TGTGCCAGCAGGACAGCTAGCACAGATACGCAGTATTTT
CASRTASTDTQYF
>TRBD1|TRBJ2-2|TRBV5-8|.
TGTGCCAGCAGCTTGGATCCCGGGACAGGGTACGGCGGGGAGCTGTTTTTT
CASSLDPGTGYGGELFF
>.|TRBJ1-4|TRBV6-1|.
TGTGCCAGCAGTGAAGTACTACGTCTTCGGGAAAAACTGTTTTTT
CASSEVLRLREKLFF
>TRBD1|TRBJ1-2|TRBV19|.
TGTGCCAGTATGGACAGGTCAAGTCCCCTCTATGGCTACACCTTC
CASMDRSSPLYGYTF
>TRBD1|TRBJ1-5|TRBV18|.
TGTGCCAGCTCACCGGACAGGGGGATTGGTGAGCAGCCCCAGCATTTT
CASSPDRGIGEQPQHF
>.|TRBJ1-1|TRBV19|.
TGTGCCAGTATGGGGGGGGTGACAACCATGAACACTGAAGCTTTCTTT
CASMGGVTTMNTEAFF
>TRBD2|TRBJ2-1|TRBV7-3|.
TGTGCCAGCAGCCCATCCGGGACTAGCGGGAATGAGCAGTTCTTC
CASSPSGTSGNEQFF
>.|TRBJ1-4|TRBV19|.
TGTGCCAGTAGTATAAATGGAGGGGTAGGAGAAAAACTGTTTTTT
CASSINGGVGEKLFF
>.|TRBJ1-3|TRBV19|.
TGTGCCAGTAGGGGGGCAGGGTCTGGAAACACCATATATTTT
CASRGAGSGNTIYF
>.|TRBJ2-5|TRBV7-9|.
TGTGCCAGCAGCTTAGTCCGGGAGACCCAGTACTTC
CASSLVRETQYF
>.|TRBJ2-2|TRBV7-3|.
TGTGCCAGCAGCTTGACGGGAACTAGGAACACCGGGGAGCTGTTTTTT
CASSLTGTRNTGELFF
>.|TRBJ1-1|TRBV6-5|.
TGTGCCAGCGGAGGGATTATGAACACTGAAGCTTTCTTT
CASGGIMNTEAFF
>.|TRBJ2-1|TRBV7-8|once
TGTGCCAGCAGCCCTTCCGGGACTCTTCTCTCCTACAATGAGCAGTTCTTC
CASSPSGTLLSYNEQFF
>.|TRBJ1-6|TRBV4-1|few
TGCGCCAGCAGCCAAGATCATGGGGGGTACTCACCCCTCCACTTT
CASSQDHGGYSPLHF